This T cell receptor (beta chain) stems from a study of blood T cell repertoires in COVID-19. Study information: PBMCs, B-cell-depleted T cells, or T cells provided the cDNA or gDNA that made up the material.

CDR1 is SGHRS and CDR2 is YFSETQ in the germline V gene. V shed 3 bases and J shed 8 bases, with 12 bases lying between them. CDR3 size: 13 residues. Repertoires were generated with immunoSEQ multiplex PCR, while TCRdb's copy carries only in-frame clones and drops some. The sample yields some 210,000 clones, about four fifths seen once. The origin of this receptor is a woman aged 50 to 60 with acute COVID-19. This chain links TRBV5-1 with TRBJ2-1; tentatively, D is TRBD1 (6 bases). The sequenced sample was PBMCs or T cells enriched from blood (not recorded which). CDR3 amino acids: CASSSTGWDEQFF. The CDR3 coding sequence is TGCGCCAGCAGCTCGACAGGTTGGGATGAGCAGTTCTTC.